This is a list of T cell receptor beta chains from one sample in a study of CD8 T cells in ankylosing spondylitis. MiXCR, run by TCRdb on the 5' RACE reads, gives a single entry per CDR3 protein. This table has fewer than 180,000 distinct CDR3 sequences, around two fifths appearing once. The sequenced sample was synovial fluid, either unsorted or a sorted T cell fraction (not recorded which). The receptors stem from a male donor with ankylosing spondylitis. CDR3s include the opening cysteine and the closing phenylalanine or tryptophan. A D gene is named only where the DNA matches it firmly. Clone size, where shown, is once, few, many, or a class for clones that have expanded.

v_gene,j_gene,d_gene,abundance,CDR3nt,CDR3aa
TRBV27,TRBJ2-7,.,.,TGTGCCAGCAGTTTAATAGGGGATCCCTCCTACGAGCAGTACTTC,CASSLIGDPSYEQYF
TRBV11-2,TRBJ2-7,.,.,TGTGCCAGCAGCCCCGGGTGGGTAGCGGAACCCTACGAGCAGTACTTC,CASSPGWVAEPYEQYF
TRBV4-1,TRBJ1-2,.,.,TGCGCCAGCAGCCAAGATCGCACAATCTTTGGCTATGGCTACACCTTC,CASSQDRTIFGYGYTF
TRBV11-2,TRBJ1-4,.,.,TGTGCCAGCAGCTTAGCAGGGTGGGTGGATGAAAAACTGTTTTTT,CASSLAGWVDEKLFF
TRBV28,TRBJ2-3,.,.,TGTGCCAGCACCCTTTCGGCAGGGGGAGGCGTAGATACGCAGTATTTT,CASTLSAGGGVDTQYF
TRBV5-1,TRBJ2-2,.,.,TGCGCCAGCAGCTTAGGCTGGGGCGGCACCGGGGAGCTGTTTTTT,CASSLGWGGTGELFF
TRBV13,TRBJ1-1,.,few,TGTGCCAGCAGCTTAGGGGCGGGAAACACTGAAGCTTTCTTT,CASSLGAGNTEAFF
TRBV4-1,TRBJ1-2,TRBD1,many,TGCGCCAGCAGCACCCGGACAGGCGACTACTATGGCTACACCTTC,CASSTRTGDYYGYTF
TRBV5-1,TRBJ2-7,TRBD2,.,TGCGCCAGCAGCGACCCGGGACTAACCTACGAGCAGTACTTC,CASSDPGLTYEQYF
TRBV12-3/TRBV12-4,TRBJ2-6,.,few,TGTGCCAGCAGTTTACCGGACTTCGACCACTCTGGGGCCAACGTCCTGACTTTC,CASSLPDFDHSGANVLTF